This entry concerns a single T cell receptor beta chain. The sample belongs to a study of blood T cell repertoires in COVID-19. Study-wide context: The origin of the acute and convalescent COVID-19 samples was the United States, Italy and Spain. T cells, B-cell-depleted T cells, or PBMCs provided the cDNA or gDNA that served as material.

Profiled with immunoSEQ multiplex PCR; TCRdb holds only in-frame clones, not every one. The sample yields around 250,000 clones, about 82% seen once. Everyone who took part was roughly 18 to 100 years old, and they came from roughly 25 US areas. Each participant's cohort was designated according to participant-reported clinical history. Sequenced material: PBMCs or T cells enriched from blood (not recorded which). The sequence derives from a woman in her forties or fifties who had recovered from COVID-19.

This chain's CDR3 is CAWKRAGVTEAFF. The CDR3 DNA reads TGTGCCTGGAAGCGGGCCGGTGTGACTGAAGCTTTCTTT. This sequence joins TRBV30 and TRBJ1-1; D is uncertain. The CDR3 spans 13 residues. Trimming cost V 4 bases and J 5 bases, with 14 bases left between them. Germline CDR1 is GTSNPN and CDR2 is SVGIG (reference sequence).